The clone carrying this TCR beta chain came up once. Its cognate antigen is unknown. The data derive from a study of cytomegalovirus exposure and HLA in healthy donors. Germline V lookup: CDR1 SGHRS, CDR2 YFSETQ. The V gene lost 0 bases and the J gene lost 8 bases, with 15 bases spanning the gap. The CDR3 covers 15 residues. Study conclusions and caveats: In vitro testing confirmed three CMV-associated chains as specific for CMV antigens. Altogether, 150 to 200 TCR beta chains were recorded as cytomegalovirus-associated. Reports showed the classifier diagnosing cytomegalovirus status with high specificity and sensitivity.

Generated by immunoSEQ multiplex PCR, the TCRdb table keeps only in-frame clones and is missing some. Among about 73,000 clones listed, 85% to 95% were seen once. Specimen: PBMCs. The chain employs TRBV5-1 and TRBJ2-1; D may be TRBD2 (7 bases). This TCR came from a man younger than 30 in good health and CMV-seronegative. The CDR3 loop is CASSLEGGWSYEQFF. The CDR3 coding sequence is TGCGCCAGCAGCTTGGAGGGGGGGTGGAGCTATGAGCAGTTCTTC.